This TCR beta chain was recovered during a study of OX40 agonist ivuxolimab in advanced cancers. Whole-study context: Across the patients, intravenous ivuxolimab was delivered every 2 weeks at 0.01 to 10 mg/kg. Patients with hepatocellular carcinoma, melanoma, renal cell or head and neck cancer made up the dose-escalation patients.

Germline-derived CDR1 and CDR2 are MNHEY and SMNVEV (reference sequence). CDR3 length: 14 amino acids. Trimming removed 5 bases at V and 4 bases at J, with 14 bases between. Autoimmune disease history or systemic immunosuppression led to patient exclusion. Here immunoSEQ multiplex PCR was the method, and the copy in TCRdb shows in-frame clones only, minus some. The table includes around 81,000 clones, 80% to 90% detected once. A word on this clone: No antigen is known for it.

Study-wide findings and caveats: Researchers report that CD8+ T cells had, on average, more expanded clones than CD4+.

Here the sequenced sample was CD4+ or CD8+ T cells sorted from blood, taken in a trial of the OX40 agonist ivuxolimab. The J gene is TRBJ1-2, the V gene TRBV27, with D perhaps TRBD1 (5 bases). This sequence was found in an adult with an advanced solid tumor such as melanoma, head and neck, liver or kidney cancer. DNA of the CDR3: TGTGCCAGCAGTCCCGGGGGTTCTAGCTATGGCTACACCTTC. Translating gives CASSPGGSSYGYTF.